This is a list of T cell receptor beta chains from one sample in a study of blood T cell repertoires in COVID-19. Clones were read by immunoSEQ multiplex PCR, and TCRdb kept only the in-frame ones, dropping some. The sample comprises a few hundred thousand clones, around 84% of which are singletons, and more than 9% rests with the top ten. Sequencing was done on a sample of PBMCs or T cells enriched from blood (not recorded which). These receptors were obtained from a woman younger than 30 who had recovered from COVID-19. The CDR3 runs from the conserved cysteine through the conserved F or W. D genes are given only for firm matches. Only part of the rows carry a size: once, few, many, or a class if the clone is expanded.

abundance	d_gene	j_gene	v_gene	CDR3aa	CDR3nt
NA	NA	TRBJ1-2	TRBV29-1	CSVEGQDSGYGYTF	TGCAGCGTTGAGGGCCAGGACAGCGGCTATGGCTACACCTTC
NA	NA	TRBJ1-1	TRBV7-9	CASRPSAGRMNTEAFF	TGTGCCAGCCGACCTTCAGCAGGCCGTATGAACACTGAAGCTTTCTTT
NA	TRBD2	TRBJ2-4	TRBV15	CATSRGSLAGAGGNIQYF	TGTGCCACCAGCAGAGGTTCCCTAGCGGGGGCCGGGGGAAACATTCAGTACTTC
NA	TRBD2	TRBJ2-7	TRBV11-2	CASSSSGGIYEQYF	TGTGCCAGCAGCTCTAGCGGGGGGATCTACGAGCAGTACTTC
NA	TRBD1	TRBJ1-2	TRBV29-1	CSVLLGRGVYTF	TGCAGCGTACTACTGGGCAGGGGGGTCTACACCTTC
NA	NA	TRBJ1-6	TRBV6-1	CASTGLGGSPLHF	TGTGCCAGCACCGGCCTAGGGGGTTCACCCCTCCACTTT
many	TRBD1	TRBJ1-2	TRBV30	CAWSRGQNYGYTF	TGTGCCTGGAGCAGGGGGCAGAACTATGGCTACACCTTC
NA	NA	TRBJ1-2	TRBV5-4	CASSLPKTVGGYTF	TGTGCCAGCAGCTTGCCCAAGACTGTGGGTGGCTACACCTTC
NA	TRBD1	TRBJ2-7	TRBV9	CASSASPGQGTYEQYF	TGTGCCAGCAGCGCCTCACCGGGACAGGGAACCTACGAGCAGTACTTC
NA	TRBD2	TRBJ2-3	TRBV7-9	CASSFMWDYISTDTQYF	TGTGCCAGCAGCTTCATGTGGGACTACATTAGCACAGATACGCAGTATTTT
NA	NA	TRBJ1-2	TRBV7-9	CASSFRQGYGYTF	TGTGCCAGCAGCTTTAGGCAGGGGTATGGCTACACCTTC
NA	TRBD2	TRBJ2-5	TRBV19	CASSGLAGGGYQETQYF	TGTGCCAGTAGCGGACTAGCGGGAGGCGGGTACCAAGAGACCCAGTACTTC
NA	NA	TRBJ1-6	TRBV19	CASHPRGDSPLHF	TGTGCCAGCCATCCCAGGGGTGATTCACCCCTCCACTTT
once	NA	TRBJ2-6	TRBV5-1	CASSSGAGANVLTF	TGCGCCAGCAGTTCGGGAGCCGGGGCCAACGTCCTGACTTTC
NA	TRBD1	TRBJ1-5	TRBV27	CASSLYTGEGQPQHF	TGTGCCAGCAGTTTATATACAGGGGAAGGTCAGCCCCAGCATTTT
NA	TRBD2	TRBJ2-2	TRBV2	CASGTSGNTGELFF	TGTGCCAGCGGGACTAGCGGGAACACCGGGGAGCTGTTTTTT
NA	TRBD2	TRBJ2-7	TRBV27	CASSSIRLAGTPYEQYF	TGTGCCAGCAGTTCCATCCGACTAGCGGGAACCCCCTACGAGCAGTACTTC
NA	NA	TRBJ1-2	TRBV27	CASSQAGGRSLYGYTF	TGTGCCAGCAGCCAGGCCGGGGGGCGCAGCCTCTATGGCTACACCTTC
NA	TRBD1	TRBJ1-1	TRBV10-3	CAISDPGQGVNTEAFF	TGTGCCATCAGTGACCCGGGACAGGGTGTGAACACTGAAGCTTTCTTT
NA	NA	TRBJ2-5	TRBV28	CASSAPGTQETQYF	TGTGCCAGCAGTGCCCCAGGAACTCAAGAGACCCAGTACTTC
NA	TRBD2	TRBJ2-1	TRBV27	CASSWWTAGENYNEQFF	TGTGCCAGCAGTTGGTGGACAGCGGGGGAGAACTACAATGAGCAGTTCTTC
few	NA	TRBJ2-2	TRBV9	CASSVAVTGELFF	TGTGCCAGCAGCGTCGCGGTCACCGGGGAGCTGTTTTTT
NA	NA	TRBJ1-2	TRBV19	CAGGAIPYGYTF	TGTGCCGGGGGGGCCATACCCTATGGCTACACCTTC
once	NA	TRBJ1-2	TRBV18	CASPGGGVTNYGYTF	TGTGCCAGCCCAGGCGGGGGAGTCACTAACTATGGCTACACCTTC
NA	NA	TRBJ1-2	TRBV9	CASSVQGQGYGYTF	TGTGCCAGCAGCGTACAGGGGCAAGGCTATGGCTACACCTTC
NA	NA	TRBJ1-1	TRBV7-6	CASSAGAANTEAFF	TGTGCCAGCAGCGCAGGGGCGGCGAACACTGAAGCTTTCTTT
NA	TRBD1	TRBJ2-5	TRBV5-1	CASSQQGEETQYF	TGCGCCAGCAGCCAACAGGGGGAAGAGACCCAGTACTTC
NA	TRBD1	TRBJ1-2	TRBV10-3	CAISESGQGATGYTF	TGTGCCATCAGTGAGTCGGGCCAGGGGGCGACTGGCTACACCTTC
NA	TRBD2	TRBJ2-3	TRBV2	CASGLAGVGNADTQYF	TGTGCCAGCGGCCTAGCGGGAGTGGGGAACGCAGATACGCAGTATTTT
NA	TRBD1	TRBJ1-1	TRBV19	CASSIPGGNTEAFF	TGTGCCAGTAGTATCCCAGGGGGGAACACTGAAGCTTTCTTT
NA	TRBD2	TRBJ2-5	TRBV27	CASSHSGGQETQYF	TGTGCCAGCAGCCACTCGGGGGGCCAAGAGACCCAGTACTTC
NA	TRBD1	TRBJ1-5	TRBV10-3	CAISESITGGQPQHF	TGTGCCATCAGTGAGTCGATTACAGGGGGACAGCCCCAGCATTTT
NA	TRBD1	TRBJ2-3	TRBV7-8	CASSTGTGVYDTQYF	TGTGCCAGCAGCACCGGGACAGGGGTTTATGATACGCAGTATTTT
NA	TRBD2	TRBJ2-2	TRBV3-1/TRBV3-2	CASNKGLAGDLNTGELFF	TGTGCCAGCAATAAGGGACTAGCGGGGGATTTAAACACCGGGGAGCTGTTTTTT
NA	TRBD1	TRBJ1-6	TRBV6-1	CASSAGTGVNYNSPLHF	TGTGCCAGCAGTGCCGGGACAGGGGTCAATTATAATTCACCCCTCCACTTT
once	TRBD2	TRBJ2-4	TRBV3-1/TRBV3-2	CASSQIGGGRGSIQYF	TGTGCCAGCAGCCAAATTGGGGGAGGGCGGGGAAGCATTCAGTACTTC
NA	TRBD1	TRBJ2-2	TRBV24-1	CATSRPGGTGELFF	TGTGCCACCAGTCGCCCAGGGGGTACCGGGGAGCTGTTTTTT
NA	TRBD1	TRBJ1-1	TRBV19	CASSAGQGPTEAFF	TGTGCCAGTAGTGCGGGACAGGGCCCCACTGAAGCTTTCTTT
once	TRBD1	TRBJ2-1	TRBV24-1	CATSDPTQGNNEQFF	TGTGCCACCAGTGATCCGACACAGGGGAACAATGAGCAGTTCTTC
NA	TRBD1	TRBJ1-1	TRBV27	CASSLSPTGVTEAFF	TGTGCCAGCAGTTTATCCCCGACAGGGGTCACTGAAGCTTTCTTT
NA	NA	TRBJ2-5	TRBV18	CASSRAGQETQYF	TGTGCCAGCTCACGGGCGGGGCAAGAGACCCAGTACTTC
NA	TRBD1	TRBJ1-2	TRBV6-5	CASSWAGTGSYGYTF	TGTGCCAGCAGCTGGGCCGGGACAGGGTCCTATGGCTACACCTTC
once	TRBD2	TRBJ2-5	TRBV3-1/TRBV3-2	CASSQGIAGAQETQYF	TGTGCCAGCAGCCAAGGGATAGCGGGGGCCCAAGAGACCCAGTACTTC
NA	NA	TRBJ1-3	TRBV7-2	CASSLGVSLPGNTIYF	TGTGCCAGCAGCTTAGGTGTCAGTCTCCCCGGAAACACCATATATTTT
NA	NA	TRBJ2-3	TRBV3-1/TRBV3-2	CASSQESSDWAPGNTQYF	TGTGCCAGCAGCCAAGAGAGCAGTGACTGGGCCCCGGGAAATACGCAGTATTTT
NA	NA	TRBJ2-2	TRBV7-8	CASSQGAVDTGELFF	TGTGCCAGCAGCCAAGGGGCGGTTGACACCGGGGAGCTGTTTTTT
NA	NA	TRBJ1-1	TRBV2	CASTFLRGVEAFF	TGTGCCAGCACTTTCCTGAGAGGTGTGGAAGCTTTCTTT
NA	TRBD1	TRBJ2-3	TRBV28	CASSPPGQGADTQYF	TGTGCCAGCAGTCCTCCGGGACAGGGGGCAGATACGCAGTATTTT
NA	TRBD2	TRBJ2-1	TRBV6-1	CASSEPGTSDNEQFF	TGTGCCAGCAGTGAGCCGGGGACTAGCGACAATGAGCAGTTCTTC
NA	TRBD1	TRBJ1-1	TRBV18	CASSSGGGLDTEAFF	TGTGCCAGCTCATCAGGGGGAGGCTTGGACACTGAAGCTTTCTTT
few	TRBD1	TRBJ1-2	TRBV14	CASSRGGRIYGYTF	TGTGCCAGCAGTAGAGGGGGCAGGATCTATGGCTACACCTTC
few	TRBD1	TRBJ1-6	TRBV3-1/TRBV3-2	CASRGTELSSYNSPLHF	TGTGCCAGCAGGGGGACAGAGCTGAGCTCCTATAATTCACCCCTCCACTTT
NA	NA	TRBJ2-3	TRBV2	CASSEFTSTDTQYF	TGTGCCAGCAGCGAGTTTACTAGCACAGATACGCAGTATTTT
NA	NA	TRBJ2-3	TRBV24-1	CATSDSTGFQGSGTDTQYF	TGTGCCACCAGTGATTCCACAGGGTTTCAGGGGTCAGGAACAGATACGCAGTATTTT
NA	TRBD2	TRBJ2-7	TRBV3-1/TRBV3-2	CASSRDPSGAYEQYF	TGTGCCAGCAGCCGAGATCCTAGCGGAGCTTACGAGCAGTACTTC
NA	NA	TRBJ1-1	TRBV4-1	CASSHPFRSTEAFF	TGCGCCAGCAGCCACCCTTTCCGGAGCACTGAAGCTTTCTTT
NA	NA	TRBJ1-2	TRBV6-1	CASSEPQGTHRGYTF	TGTGCCAGCAGTGAACCACAAGGCACCCACAGGGGCTACACCTTC